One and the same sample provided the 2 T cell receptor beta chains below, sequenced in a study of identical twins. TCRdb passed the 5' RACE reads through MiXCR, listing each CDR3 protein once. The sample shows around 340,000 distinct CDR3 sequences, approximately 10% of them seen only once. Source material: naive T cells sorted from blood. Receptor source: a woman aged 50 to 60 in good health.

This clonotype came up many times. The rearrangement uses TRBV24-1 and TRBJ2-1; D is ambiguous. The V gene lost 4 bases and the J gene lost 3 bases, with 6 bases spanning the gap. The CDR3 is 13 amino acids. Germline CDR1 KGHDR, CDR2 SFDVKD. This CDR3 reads CATSDTSYNEQFF. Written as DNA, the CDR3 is TGTGCCACCAGTGACACCAGCTACAATGAGCAGTTCTTC.

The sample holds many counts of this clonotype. In nucleotides, the CDR3 is TGTGCCAGCAGCTACCCACCCCCTGGGCAGCCTAACACCGGGGAGCTGTTTTTT. As protein: CASSYPPPGQPNTGELFF. This chain uses TRBV7-6 with TRBJ2-2; no firm D call. The CDR3 has 18 residues. V lost 4 bases, J lost 2 bases, and 20 bases lay in between. Germline-derived CDR1 and CDR2 are SGHVS and FNYEAQ.